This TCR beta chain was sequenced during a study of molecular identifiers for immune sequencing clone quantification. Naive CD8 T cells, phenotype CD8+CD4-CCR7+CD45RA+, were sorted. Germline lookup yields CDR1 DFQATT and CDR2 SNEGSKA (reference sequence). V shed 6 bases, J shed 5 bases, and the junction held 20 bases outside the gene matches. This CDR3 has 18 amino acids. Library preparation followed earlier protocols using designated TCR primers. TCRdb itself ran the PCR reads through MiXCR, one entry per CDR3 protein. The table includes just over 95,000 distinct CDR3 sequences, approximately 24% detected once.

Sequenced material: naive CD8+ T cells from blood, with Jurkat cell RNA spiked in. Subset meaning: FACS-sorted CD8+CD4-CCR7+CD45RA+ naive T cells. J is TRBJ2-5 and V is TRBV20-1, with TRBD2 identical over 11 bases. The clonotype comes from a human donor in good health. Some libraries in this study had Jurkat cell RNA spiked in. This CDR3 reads CSAPTPISIAGGLETQYF. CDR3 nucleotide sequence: TGCAGTGCCCCCACACCTATTTCGATAGCGGGGGGGCTGGAGACCCAGTACTTC.